The present TCR beta chain was sequenced within a study of T cell responses to AZD1222 COVID-19 vaccine. Study-wide context: Second doses were pooled across both intervals (about 4 or about 12 weeks). Study observations and caveats: The span of vaccine-associated CD4 TCRs extended across spike, with dominance at 160-218 and 743-854. Among those given AZD1222, only six or seven were seropositive at baseline.

From germline, CDR1 is SGHRS and CDR2 YFSETQ. The V end was cut by 6 bases, the J end by 2 bases, with 20 bases between. CDR3 length: 17 residues. Notes on this clone: Its target is unknown.

Some clones are missing from TCRdb's copy, which holds only in-frame ones; the method was immunoSEQ multiplex PCR. The profile shows about 190,000 clones, approximately 92% of them singletons. The clonotype originates from an adult in good health. V usage is TRBV5-1 and J usage is TRBJ2-2, with D maybe TRBD1 (6 bases). Here the sequenced sample was peripheral blood, taken on day 0 of AZD1222 vaccination. CDR3 region: CASTENSGTFNTGELFF. DNA for the CDR3: TGCGCCAGCACCGAAAATTCCGGGACATTTAACACCGGGGAGCTGTTTTTT.